One sample yielded the 17 T cell receptor beta chains listed below, sequenced in a study of T cell clones after liver transplantation. Clones were sequenced by immunoSEQ multiplex PCR, and TCRdb holds only the in-frame ones, with some missing. The profile covers about 12,000 clones, with 70% to 85% appearing a single time and approximately 33% taken by the ten largest. This specimen was CD8+ T cells from blood, taken at the 22-month timepoint. Receptors were obtained from a human patient who received a liver transplant. Some T cells may be supplied by the graft donor.

This chain uses TRBV6-5 with TRBJ2-2, with D unresolved. Germline values: CDR1 MNHEY, CDR2 SVGAGI. This CDR3 comprises 14 residues. V was cut by 0 bases and J by 7 bases, with 9 bases left in between. The CDR3 nucleotides read TGTGCCAGCAGTTACTCCGACTGGGGCGGGGAGCTGTTTTTT. Translated, it gives CASSYSDWGGELFF.

The chain carries TRBV16 and TRBJ2-4, with 8 positions matching TRBD1. V lost 2 bases to trimming and J lost 6 bases; unmatched junction nucleotides: 9. Germline CDR1 KGHSY, CDR2 FQNENV. The CDR3 totals 16 residues. The CDR3 DNA reads TGTGCCAGCAGCCAACCACAGGGACAGGCCGCAAACATTCAGTACTTC. Translating gives CASSQPQGQAANIQYF.

The gene calls are TRBV7-9 and TRBJ2-5; D might be TRBD2 (6 bases). The length of the CDR3 is 19 residues. V dropped 5 bases and J dropped 2 bases, with 27 bases sitting between them. The germline V gene encodes CDR1 SEHNR and CDR2 FQNEAQ (reference sequence). The CDR3 sequence is CASSDSLFILAELQETQYF. Here the CDR3 DNA reads TGTGCCAGCAGCGATAGTCTGTTCATACTAGCAGAGCTTCAAGAGACCCAGTACTTC.

This chain links TRBV23-1 with TRBJ1-5; 7 positions match TRBD1. TRBV23-1 is flagged as an ORF with uncertain function. Losses at the gene ends were 11 bases for V and 0 bases for J; bases not matched to a gene: 7. The CDR3 runs 14 residues. The CDR3 here is CAAPGQHSNQPQHF. In DNA, the CDR3 is TGCGCCGCCCCGGGACAGCATAGCAATCAGCCCCAGCATTTT.

A word on this clone: This specimen includes other DNA sequences encoding the same CDR3. The chain employs TRBV7-9 and TRBJ1-2; tentative D call: TRBD1 (5 bases). CDR1 is SEHNR, CDR2 FQNEAQ, per germline (reference sequence). Trimming took 4 bases from V and 4 from J, leaving 10 bases between them. CDR3 length: 13 amino acids. CDR3 amino acids: CASSSGTVYGYTF. The CDR3 DNA reads TGTGCCAGCAGCTCCGGGACGGTCTATGGCTACACCTTC.

This clone was seen a handful of times. The J gene is TRBJ2-1, the V gene TRBV28; D is perhaps TRBD1 or TRBD2 (6 bases each). Between the trimmed V and J ends, which lost 3 bases and 15 bases, there was a span of 27 bases. Germline CDR1 and CDR2: MDHEN and SYDVKM. This CDR3 spans 16 amino acids. The CDR3 DNA follows: TGTGCCAGCAGTTTTGAGGGGGGTTTCCCCACTCAACAGGGGTTCTTC. Residues: CASSFEGGFPTQQGFF.

This chain connects TRBV5-6 to TRBJ2-3, with 7 bases lining up with TRBD2. Germline assignment: CDR1 SGHDT and CDR2 YYEEEE. The J segment lost 4 bases and the V segment lost 3 bases, leaving 11 bases of the junction unmatched. This CDR3 spans 16 amino acids. The CDR3 DNA is TGTGCCAGCAGCTCCCAGGGAGGGCCCGGTGCAGATACGCAGTATTTT. Residues: CASSSQGGPGADTQYF.

The chain joins TRBV7-9 to TRBJ2-7; TRBD2 might be the D (5 bases). Between the trimmed V and J ends, which lost 1 base and 0 bases, there was a span of 13 bases. Per the germline V gene, CDR1 is SEHNR and CDR2 is FQNEAQ (reference sequence). The CDR3 totals 16 residues. The DNA of the CDR3 is TGTGCCAGCAGCTTAGGGTACGGGGAATACTCCTACGAGCAGTACTTC. Its translation is CASSLGYGEYSYEQYF.

The rearrangement links TRBV18 to TRBJ2-7; no reliable D call. The CDR3 has 12 residues. Germline V gene lookup returns CDR1 KGHSH and CDR2 LQKENI. V was cut by 4 bases and J by 2 bases, with 6 bases left in between. This chain's CDR3 is CASSRVAYEQYF. Here the CDR3 DNA reads TGTGCCAGCTCACGGGTAGCCTACGAGCAGTACTTC.

The rearrangement links TRBV7-9 to TRBJ2-3, with D possibly matching TRBD2 (5 bases). The CDR3 is made up of 15 amino acids. Germline CDR1 SEHNR, CDR2 FQNEAQ (reference sequence). V was clipped by 5 bases and J by 1 base, with 13 bases between them. The CDR3 is CASSPVGSRTDTQYF. The CDR3 region has the DNA TGTGCCAGCAGCCCCGTTGGGAGCCGCACAGATACGCAGTATTTT.

The chain has TRBV7-3 and TRBJ1-2; no clear D. This CDR3 spans 17 amino acids. V lost 1 base and J 2 bases, leaving 17 bases between the germline ends. The germline V gene encodes CDR1 SGHTA and CDR2 FQGTGA. CDR3 amino acids: CASSLSFTANSNYGYTF. DNA of the CDR3: TGTGCCAGCAGCTTAAGTTTCACAGCGAATTCCAACTATGGCTACACCTTC. Combining the CDR3 with reference TRBV7-3 and TRBJ1-2 gives the whole variable domain GAGVSQTPSNKVTEKGKYVELRCDPISGHTALYWYRQSLGQGPEFLIYFQGTGAADDSGLPNDRFFAVRPEGSVSTLKIQRTERGDSAVYLCASSLSFTANSNYGYTFGSGTRLTVV.

The V gene is TRBV4-3, the J gene TRBJ1-1; no reliable D call. Deletions cut 0 bases from V and 5 bases from J, with 10 bases between. The CDR3 has 14 amino acids. Looked up from germline, CDR1 is LGHNA and CDR2 is YSLEER. The CDR3 DNA follows: TGCGCCAGCAGCCAAGAAGAGGGTCAAACTGAAGCTTTCTTT. Its protein is CASSQEEGQTEAFF.

The chain is built from TRBV6-6 and TRBJ2-3, with TRBD1 identical over 7 bases. V gave up 6 bases and J gave up 0 bases; unmatched junction bases: 9. CDR1 MNHNY and CDR2 SVGAGI come from the germline V gene (reference sequence). This CDR3 has 16 amino acids. DNA for the CDR3: TGTGCCAGCAGATCCAGGACAGGTTCTAGCACAGATACGCAGTATTTT. This gives the protein CASRSRTGSSTDTQYF.

The rearrangement joins TRBV6-6 to TRBJ1-2; D remains unclear. V shed 7 bases and J shed 0 bases, with 9 bases lying between them. The CDR3 sequence is 13 residues long. Germline assignment: CDR1 MNHNY and CDR2 SVGAGI (reference sequence). Here the CDR3 DNA reads TGTGCCAGCACCCCCCCAGCTAACTATGGCTACACCTTC. As protein: CASTPPANYGYTF.

The gene calls are TRBV9 and TRBJ2-1; the D gene is possibly TRBD1 (5 bases). Germline CDR1 reads SGDLS; CDR2 reads YYNGEE. V lost 0 bases and J lost 5, with 15 bases in between. The CDR3 runs to 16 residues. The CDR3 bases are TGTGCCAGCAGCGTAGGTGGACATCCTCCCAACAATGAGCAGTTCTTC. The encoded protein is CASSVGGHPPNNEQFF.

This clone was observed a few times. The chain carries TRBV19 and TRBJ2-1; D remains unclear. From germline, CDR1 is LNHDA and CDR2 SQIVND (reference sequence). Deletions cut 1 base from V and 9 bases from J, with 10 bases between. The CDR3 is 13 residues long. DNA for the CDR3: TGTGCCAGTAGTATAGTCCCAGGCGGTGAGCAGTTCTTC. It codes for CASSIVPGGEQFF.

The chain employs TRBV4-1 and TRBJ2-7; 7 bases match TRBD1. V lost 5 bases and J lost 4; bases outside the gene matches: 14. Germline V gene sequence: CDR1 MGHRA, CDR2 YSYEKL. CDR3 length: 16 amino acids. The CDR3 sequence is CASSKLYGTVGYEQYF. CDR3 nucleotides: TGCGCCAGCAGCAAGCTTTACGGGACAGTAGGATACGAGCAGTACTTC.